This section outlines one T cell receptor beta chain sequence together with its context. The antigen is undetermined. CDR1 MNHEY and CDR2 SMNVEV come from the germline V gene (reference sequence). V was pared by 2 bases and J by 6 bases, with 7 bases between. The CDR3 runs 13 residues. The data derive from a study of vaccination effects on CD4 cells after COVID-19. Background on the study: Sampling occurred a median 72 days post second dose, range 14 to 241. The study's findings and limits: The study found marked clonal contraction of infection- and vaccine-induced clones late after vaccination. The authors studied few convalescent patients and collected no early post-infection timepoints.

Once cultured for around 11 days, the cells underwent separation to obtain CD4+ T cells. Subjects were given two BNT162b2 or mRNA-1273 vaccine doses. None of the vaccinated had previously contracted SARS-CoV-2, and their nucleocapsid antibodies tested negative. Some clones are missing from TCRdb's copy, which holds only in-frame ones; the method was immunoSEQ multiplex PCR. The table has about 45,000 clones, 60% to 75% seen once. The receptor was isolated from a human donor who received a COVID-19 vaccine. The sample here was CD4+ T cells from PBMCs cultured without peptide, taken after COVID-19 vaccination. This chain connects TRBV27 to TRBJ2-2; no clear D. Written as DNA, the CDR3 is TGTGCCAGCAGTTTAAAGGGTCCCGGGGAGCTGTTTTTT. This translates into CASSLKGPGELFF.